One and the same sample provided the 25 T cell receptor beta chains below, sequenced in a study of cytomegalovirus exposure and HLA in healthy donors. With 60 Vbeta and 13 Jbeta primers, the PCR was carried out. The repertoire was sequenced with immunoSEQ multiplex PCR; TCRdb's copy has only in-frame clones and lacks some. This table holds about 130,000 clones, over 8% found once. The sample was PBMCs. Receptor source: a man aged 35 to 55 in good health and CMV-seronegative.

This clone was recorded a few times. The chain employs TRBV19 and TRBJ2-3; TRBD2 aligns across 8 bases. With V trimmed by 8 bases and J by 3 bases, 7 bases remained unmatched. From germline, CDR1 is LNHDA and CDR2 SQIVND (reference sequence). This CDR3 comprises 14 residues. The CDR3 sequence is CASSSGGRTDTQYF. The CDR3 nucleotides read TGTGCCAGTTCGTCGGGGGGGCGGACAGATACGCAGTATTTT.

The J gene is TRBJ2-5, the V gene TRBV10-2, with 10 bases aligning to TRBD1. Near its end, the DNA agrees better with TRBJ2-7, so the J call may be wrong. CDR3 length: 16 amino acids. Per the germline V gene, CDR1 is WSHSY and CDR2 is SAAADI. CDR3 region: CASSQAGDRGTYEQYF. The DNA of the CDR3 is TGCGCCAGCAGCCAAGCCGGGGACAGGGGAACCTACGAGCAGTACTTC.

A few counts support this clone. The chain uses TRBV7-8 and TRBJ1-2; 8 nucleotides agree with TRBD1. The CDR3 has 16 residues. Looked up from germline, CDR1 is SGHVS and CDR2 is FQNEAQ. The junction had 8 bases not matched to a gene; V was cut back by 5 bases and J by 0 bases. The CDR3 DNA sequence: TGTGCCAGCAGCCCCCCGACAGGGGCAGCTAACTATGGCTACACCTTC. It codes for CASSPPTGAANYGYTF. The complete variable domain, with remaining parts taken from reference TRBV7-8 and TRBJ1-2, reads GAGVSQSPRYKVAKRGQDVALRCDPISGHVSLFWYQQALGQGPEFLTYFQNEAQLDKSGLPSDRFFAERPEGSVSTLKIQRTQQEDSAVYLCASSPPTGAANYGYTFGSGTRLTVV.

Written as DNA, the CDR3 is TGTGCCAGTAGTTATTATGGCTACACCTTC. This sequence encodes CASSYYGYTF. The chain has TRBV19 and TRBJ1-2; D remains ambiguous. Germline loops: CDR1 LNHDA, CDR2 SQIVND (reference sequence). There are 10 residues in the CDR3. V was shortened by 5 bases and J by 5 bases, with 3 bases between the two germline ends. Looking up the rest from reference TRBV19 and TRBJ1-2 gives the full variable domain: DGGITQSPKYLFRKEGQNVTLSCEQNLNHDAMYWYRQDPGQGLRLIYYSQIVNDFQKGDIAEGYSVSREKKESFPLTVTSAQKNPTAFYLCASSYYGYTFGSGTRLTVV.

This clone showed up just a few times. J is TRBJ2-1 and V is TRBV30; maybe TRBD2 (6 bases). In germline, CDR1 is GTSNPN, CDR2 SVGIG (reference sequence). This CDR3 is built from 14 residues. V was clipped by 3 bases and J by 3 bases, with 12 bases between them. Here the CDR3 reads CAWRLASNYNEQFF. The CDR3 DNA is TGTGCCTGGAGACTAGCCTCAAACTACAATGAGCAGTTCTTC.

This clone was counted only a few times. The chain combines TRBV27 with TRBJ1-6; the match to TRBD1 covers 7 bases. The germline gives CDR1 MNHEY, CDR2 SMNVEV (reference sequence). The V gene end was trimmed by 6 bases and the J gene end by 7 bases; junction bases not matched to a gene: 12. The CDR3 is 16 residues long. CDR3: CASRSGTETSNSPLHF. The CDR3 DNA is TGTGCCAGCAGATCCGGGACAGAGACGTCGAATTCACCCCTCCACTTT.

This clone was detected a few times. The chain recombines TRBV7-2 with TRBJ2-3, with TRBD2 matching over 8 bases. V trimming: 1 base; J trimming: 3 bases; junction bases outside the gene matches: 3. The CDR3 loop spans 15 amino acids. CDR1 SGHTA and CDR2 FQGNSA come from the germline V gene. CDR3 amino acids: CASSLVTGGTDTQYF. Here the CDR3 DNA reads TGTGCCAGCAGCTTAGTAACGGGGGGGACAGATACGCAGTATTTT.

The rearrangement joins TRBV6-1 to TRBJ1-5; weak D call: TRBD1 (6 bases). With 1 base removed from V and 4 bases from J, the gap between germline ends came to 8 bases. Germline V CDR1 and CDR2: MNHNS, SASEGT. There are 14 residues in the CDR3. The CDR3 here is CASSEERGNQPQHF. For the CDR3, the DNA is TGTGCCAGCAGTGAAGAAAGGGGGAATCAGCCCCAGCATTTT.

This chain links TRBV2 with TRBJ1-2; a weak D match, TRBD1 (5 bases). Germline V gene sequence: CDR1 SNHLY, CDR2 FYNNEI. V was cut by 10 bases and J by 9 bases, with 21 bases left in between. The CDR3 contains 13 residues. The CDR3 is CATHRDLASSYTF. CDR3 DNA sequence: TGTGCCACCCACCGGGACTTAGCTTCCAGCTACACCTTC.

This clone was counted only a few times. The rearrangement joins TRBV29-1 to TRBJ2-7, with 7 bases fitting TRBD1. The CDR3 extends over 11 amino acids. The germline CDR1 and CDR2 sequences are SQVTM and ANQGSEA. V dropped 7 bases and J dropped 8; count of bases not matched to a gene: 8. As DNA, the CDR3 is TGCAGCGCTCACGGACAGGACCAGCAGTACTTC. Protein sequence: CSAHGQDQQYF.

The chain has TRBV7-8 and TRBJ1-1; D ambiguous. Germline-derived CDR1 and CDR2 are SGHVS and FQNEAQ. The V and J ends lost 3 bases and 1 base respectively, with 3 bases between them. The CDR3 sequence is 12 residues long. The chain's CDR3 is CASSFRNTEAFF. For the CDR3, the DNA is TGTGCCAGCAGCTTCAGGAACACTGAAGCTTTCTTT.

This clone was seen only a few times. The chain uses TRBV2 and TRBJ1-3, with D perhaps matching TRBD1 (5 bases). The CDR3 runs to 13 residues. V lost 10 bases to trimming and J lost 0 bases, with 10 bases between them. CDR1 is SNHLY, CDR2 FYNNEI, per germline. The chain's CDR3 is CATPDSSGNTIYF. The CDR3 DNA is TGTGCCACCCCCGACAGCTCTGGAAACACCATATATTTT.

This clone was counted only a few times. The CDR3 DNA is TGTGCCAGCGCCACACCAGCGGGACTTATAAGGGGTGAGCAGTTCTTC. Its translation is CASATPAGLIRGEQFF. This chain connects TRBV27 to TRBJ2-1; 7 bases are a match to TRBD2. Germline V CDR1 and CDR2: MNHEY, SMNVEV (reference sequence). The CDR3 covers 16 residues. V lost 8 bases, J lost 9 bases, and 19 bases stayed unmatched.

In this sample, this clone turned up a few times. V usage is TRBV6-1 and J usage is TRBJ2-2; D not certain. The CDR3 contains 12 residues. Germline V gene data show CDR1 as MNHNS and CDR2 as SASEGT. Trimming shortened V by 8 bases and J by 4 bases, and 8 bases separated the two germline ends. Written as DNA, the CDR3 is TGTGCCAGCGGCAGTCGCACCGGGGAGCTGTTTTTT. Translation: CASGSRTGELFF.

This clone was found a few times. The chain combines TRBV4-1 with TRBJ2-7; a possible D gene is TRBD1 (6 bases). The CDR3 loop spans 12 amino acids. Per germline, CDR1 MGHRA and CDR2 YSYEKL. Trimming cost V 3 bases and J 3 bases, with 6 bases left between them. CDR3 nucleotide sequence: TGCGCCAGCAGCCAGGACAGCTACGAGCAGTACTTC. Protein: CASSQDSYEQYF.

This clone was counted a few times. V and J are TRBV7-9 and TRBJ2-2, with D perhaps TRBD1 (5 bases). The CDR3 runs 13 residues. V was cut by 4 bases and J by 8 bases, with 11 bases left in between. CDR1 SEHNR and CDR2 FQNEAQ come from the germline V gene (reference sequence). In nucleotides, the CDR3 is TGTGCCAGCAGCTCGACAGCATCTGGGGAGCTGTTTTTT. It codes for CASSSTASGELFF.

This clone is a singleton in its sample. This chain connects TRBV19 to TRBJ2-1, with TRBD1 identical over 10 bases. After removal of 7 bases from V and 4 bases from J, the junction contained 7 bases not matched to a gene. The germline V gene has CDR1 LNHDA and CDR2 SQIVND (reference sequence). CDR3 size: 15 residues. CDR3 sequence (DNA): TGTGCCAGTACCCGGACAGGGGGGGGTTACAATGAGCAGTTCTTC. Protein sequence: CASTRTGGGYNEQFF.

This sequence joins TRBV14 and TRBJ1-6; no clear D. Germline lookup yields CDR1 SGHDN and CDR2 FVKESK. V was shortened by 2 bases and J by 9 bases, with 8 bases between the two germline ends. The CDR3 sequence is 13 residues long. The chain's CDR3 is CASSQSASSPLHF. The CDR3 DNA is TGTGCCAGCAGCCAATCCGCTAGTTCACCCCTCCACTTT.

This clone was detected only a few times. The chain has TRBV9 and TRBJ1-5; weak D call: TRBD1 (6 bases). The CDR3 length is 14 residues. From germline, CDR1 is SGDLS and CDR2 YYNGEE. V was shortened by 4 bases and J by 4 bases, with 12 bases between the two germline ends. CDR3 in DNA: TGTGCCAGCAGCACTTCAGGGGATAATCAGCCCCAGCATTTT. Its translation is CASSTSGDNQPQHF.

This clone was detected a few times. The J gene is TRBJ2-3, the V gene TRBV27; tentatively, D is TRBD2 (6 bases). This CDR3 region has 16 residues. Germline CDR1 is MNHEY and CDR2 is SMNVEV (reference sequence). V was shortened by 8 bases and J by 3 bases, with 21 bases between the two germline ends. The CDR3 spells CASGFLRGKDTDTQYF. The CDR3, as DNA: TGTGCCAGCGGATTCCTACGGGGGAAAGATACAGATACGCAGTATTTT.

The chain has TRBV15 and TRBJ2-7, with 7 bases identical to TRBD2. The CDR3 sequence is 14 residues long. V shed 3 bases and J 4 bases; nucleotides not matched to a gene: 6. Looked up from germline, CDR1 is LNHNV and CDR2 is YYDKDF (reference sequence). The DNA for the CDR3 is TGTGCCACCAGCAGCGGCGGGGGAGGGTACGAGCAGTACTTC. It is translated as CATSSGGGGYEQYF.

This clone was recorded a few times. The chain joins TRBV4-3 to TRBJ2-7, with D possibly matching TRBD1 (6 bases). V was clipped by 1 base and J by 5 bases, with 12 bases between them. The CDR3 has 14 amino acids. Per the germline V gene, CDR1 is LGHNA and CDR2 is YSLEER. The CDR3 coding sequence is TGCGCCAGCAGCCAAGTCACAGGGATAAACGAGCAGTACTTC. Its protein product is CASSQVTGINEQYF.

The chain links TRBV5-1 to TRBJ2-1, with D possibly matching TRBD2 (6 bases). The CDR3 runs to 14 residues. V was clipped by 4 bases and J by 5 bases, with 13 bases between them. Looked up from germline, CDR1 is SGHRS and CDR2 is YFSETQ. CDR3: CASSGGRWDNEQFF. Here the CDR3 DNA reads TGCGCCAGCAGCGGAGGGAGGTGGGACAATGAGCAGTTCTTC.

DNA of the CDR3: TGTGCCAGCAGCCCCGACATCTTAACTAATGAAAAACTGTTTTTT. It specifies CASSPDILTNEKLFF. The chain has TRBV7-2 and TRBJ1-4, with D hard to call. The germline CDR1 and CDR2 sequences are SGHTA and FQGNSA. Trimming stripped 5 bases from V and 1 base from J, with 11 bases between. The CDR3 runs to 15 residues. The full variable domain, rest sourced from reference TRBV7-2 and TRBJ1-4, is GAGVSQSPSNKVTEKGKDVELRCDPISGHTALYWYRQSLGQGLEFLIYFQGNSAPDKSGLPSDRFSAERTGGSVSTLTIQRTQQEDSAVYLCASSPDILTNEKLFFGSGTQLSVL.

This clone was counted between two and nine times. The V and J genes are TRBV9 and TRBJ1-1; D may be TRBD1 (6 bases). The CDR3 totals 13 residues. Germline CDR1 and CDR2: SGDLS and YYNGEE. The V end was cut by 3 bases, the J end by 4 bases, with 10 bases between. As DNA, the CDR3 is TGTGCCAGCAGCGGGGGACACAGCACTGAAGCTTTCTTT. It yields the protein CASSGGHSTEAFF. The variable domain in full, completed from reference TRBV9 and TRBJ1-1, reads DSGVTQTPKHLITATGQRVTLRCSPRSGDLSVYWYQQSLDQGLQFLIQYYNGEERAKGNILERFSAQQFPDLHSELNLSSLELGDSALYFCASSGGHSTEAFFGQGTRLTVV.